This T cell receptor (beta chain) stems from a study of blood T cell repertoires in COVID-19. Looked up from germline, CDR1 is SGDLS and CDR2 is YYNGEE. After removal of 0 bases from V and 7 bases from J, the junction contained 6 bases not matched to a gene. CDR3 size: 15 residues. Assay: immunoSEQ multiplex PCR; the TCRdb copy retains only in-frame clones and omits some. The table includes 250,000 or so clones, about 91% detected once. Input material: PBMCs or T cells enriched from blood (not recorded which). The chain is built from TRBV9 and TRBJ2-1; 8 nucleotides match TRBD1. This clonotype was sampled from a woman aged 40 to 50 with acute COVID-19. The CDR3 reads CASSVDQGAWNEQFF. CDR3 nucleotide sequence: TGTGCCAGCAGCGTAGACCAGGGGGCTTGGAATGAGCAGTTCTTC.